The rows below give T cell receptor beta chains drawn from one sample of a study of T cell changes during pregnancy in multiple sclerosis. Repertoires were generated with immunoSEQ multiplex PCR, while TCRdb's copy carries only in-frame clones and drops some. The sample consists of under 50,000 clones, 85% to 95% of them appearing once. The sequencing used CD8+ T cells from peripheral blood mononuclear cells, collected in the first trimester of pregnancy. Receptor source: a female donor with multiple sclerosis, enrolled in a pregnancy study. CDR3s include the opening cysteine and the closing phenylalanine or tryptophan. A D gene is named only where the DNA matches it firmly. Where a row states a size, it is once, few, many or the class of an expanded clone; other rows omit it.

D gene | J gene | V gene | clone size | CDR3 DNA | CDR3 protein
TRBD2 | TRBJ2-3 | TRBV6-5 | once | TGTGCCAGCAGTTACGCGGGACTAGTAACAGATACGCAGTATTTT | CASSYAGLVTDTQYF
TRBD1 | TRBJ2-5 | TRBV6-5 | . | TGTGCCAGCTTGGGGGCAGGGGGAATGGAGACCCAGTACTTC | CASLGAGGMETQYF
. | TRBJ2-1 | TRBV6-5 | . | TGTGCCAGCAGTTACGTTCAGGGGTCCTACAATGAGCAGTTCTTC | CASSYVQGSYNEQFF
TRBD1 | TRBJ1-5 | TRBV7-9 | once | TGTGCCAGCAGCCGGGACAGCCTCAATCAGCCCCAGCATTTT | CASSRDSLNQPQHF
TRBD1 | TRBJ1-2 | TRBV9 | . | TGTGCCAGCAGCGCGGGCCCCGGGACAGGGGGGCCCTATGGCTACACCTTC | CASSAGPGTGGPYGYTF
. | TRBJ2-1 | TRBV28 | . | TGTGCCAGCAGTTTCCCGGGACTTTATTATGAGCAGTTCTTC | CASSFPGLYYEQFF
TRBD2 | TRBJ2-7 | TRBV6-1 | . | TGTGCCAGCAGTGAAGACCCACGGGAGGGCCTGAACGAGCAGTACTTC | CASSEDPREGLNEQYF
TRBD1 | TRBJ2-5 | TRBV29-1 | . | TGCAGCTTACGGACAGGGGGGGAGACCCAGTACTTC | CSLRTGGETQYF
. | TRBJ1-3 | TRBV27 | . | TGTGCCAGCAGTTCCACAGGGTTCTCTGGAAACACCATATATTTT | CASSSTGFSGNTIYF
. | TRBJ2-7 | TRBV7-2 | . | TGTGCCAGCAGCGCGGGGCGTGGGTCCTACGAGCAGTACTTC | CASSAGRGSYEQYF
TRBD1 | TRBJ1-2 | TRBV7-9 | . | TGTGCCAGCAGCTTGGCAGGGGGATTTAACTATGGCTACACCTTC | CASSLAGGFNYGYTF
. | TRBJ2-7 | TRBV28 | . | TGTGCCAGCAGTGCTCCAACAGGGTACTCCTACGAGCAGTACTTC | CASSAPTGYSYEQYF
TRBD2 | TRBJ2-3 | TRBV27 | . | TGTGCCAGCAGTCCGGGACTATTCGGCACAGATACGCAGTATTTT | CASSPGLFGTDTQYF
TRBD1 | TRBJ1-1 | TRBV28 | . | TGTGCCAGCAGAGCCGTTTACAGGGGCGACACTGAAGCTTTCTTT | CASRAVYRGDTEAFF
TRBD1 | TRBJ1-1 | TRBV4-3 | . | TGCGCCAGCAGTCGGGACAGGGGAGGTCCTGAAGCTTTCTTT | CASSRDRGGPEAFF
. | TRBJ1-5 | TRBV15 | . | TGTGCCACCAGCAGAGTAGCGATACAGGGTCTGGGGAGCAATCAGCCCCAGCATTTT | CATSRVAIQGLGSNQPQHF
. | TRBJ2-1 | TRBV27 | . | TGTGCCAGCAGTTTTGATGGAAGGGGGTCCGGCTCCTACAATGAGCAGTTCTTC | CASSFDGRGSGSYNEQFF
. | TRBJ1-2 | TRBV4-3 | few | TGCGCCAGCAGCCAACAAAACACGGGGAACTATGGCTACACCTTC | CASSQQNTGNYGYTF
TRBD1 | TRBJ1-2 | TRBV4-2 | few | TGTGCCAGCAACCCAGAACCAACAGGGGACTATGGCTACACCTTC | CASNPEPTGDYGYTF
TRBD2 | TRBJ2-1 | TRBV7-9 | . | TGTGCCAGCACCCCACCGATAGCGGGTGGTTTCGGTGAGCAGTTCTTC | CASTPPIAGGFGEQFF
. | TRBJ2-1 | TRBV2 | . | TGTGCCAGCAGTGTTTTGGCTAGCGATGAGCAGTTCTTC | CASSVLASDEQFF
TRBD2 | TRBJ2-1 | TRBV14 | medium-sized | TGTGCCAGCAGCCAAGTTAGCGGGAGTTGGGATGAGCAGTTCTTC | CASSQVSGSWDEQFF
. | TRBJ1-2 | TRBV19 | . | TGTGCCAGTACCCCACGAGGCCTATTCTATGGCTACACCTTC | CASTPRGLFYGYTF
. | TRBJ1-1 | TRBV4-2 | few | TGTGCCAGCAGCCAAGTAGGACAGCAGAACACTGAAGCTTTCTTT | CASSQVGQQNTEAFF
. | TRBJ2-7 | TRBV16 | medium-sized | TGTGCCAGCAACCTACGCCAGGGATCCTACGAGCAGTACTTC | CASNLRQGSYEQYF
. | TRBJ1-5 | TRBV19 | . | TGTGCCAGTAGTATTGTCGCAGGGAATAGCAATCAGCCCCAGCATTTT | CASSIVAGNSNQPQHF
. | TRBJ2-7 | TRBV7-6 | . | TGTGCCAGCAGCTTATCGATGCGGGTTTACGAGCAGTACTTC | CASSLSMRVYEQYF
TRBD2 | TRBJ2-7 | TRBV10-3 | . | TGTGCCATCAGTGAGTCTAGCGGGTCCTTCTACGAGCAGTACTTC | CAISESSGSFYEQYF
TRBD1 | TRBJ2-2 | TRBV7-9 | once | TGTGCCAGCAGTTTAGGGGACAGCACCGGGGAGCTGTTTTTT | CASSLGDSTGELFF
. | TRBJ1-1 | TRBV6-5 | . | TGTGCCAGCACATACGGGTCAAACACTGAAGCTTTCTTT | CASTYGSNTEAFF
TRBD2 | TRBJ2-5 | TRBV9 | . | TGTGCCAGCAGCCCCCGAGTGGGACTAGCGGGAGGTCAAGAGACCCAGTACTTC | CASSPRVGLAGGQETQYF
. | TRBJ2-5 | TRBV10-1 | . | TGCGCCAGCAGTGATCCAGGACAAGAGACCCAGTACTTC | CASSDPGQETQYF
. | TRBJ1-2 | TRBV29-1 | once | TGCAGCGTTGAAGATCCCACAGCCTATGGCTACACCTTC | CSVEDPTAYGYTF
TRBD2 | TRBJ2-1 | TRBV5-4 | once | TGTGCCAGCAGCTTGGGACTAGCGGGCTCCTACAATGAGCAGTTCTTC | CASSLGLAGSYNEQFF
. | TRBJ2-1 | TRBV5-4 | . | TGTGCCAGCAGCTTGGTGGCTAGCTCTCTGAATGAGCAGTTCTTC | CASSLVASSLNEQFF
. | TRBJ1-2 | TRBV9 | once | TGTGCCAGCAGCGGGCTTTGGGCGACCAACTATGGCTACACCTTC | CASSGLWATNYGYTF
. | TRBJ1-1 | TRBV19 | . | TGTGCCAGTAGTATATCCTCGGGGAACACTGAAGCTTTCTTT | CASSISSGNTEAFF
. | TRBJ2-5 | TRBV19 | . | TGTGCCAGTAGTATAGGCGAATACCTCGGGGAGACCCAGTACTTC | CASSIGEYLGETQYF
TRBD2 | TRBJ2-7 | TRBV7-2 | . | TGTGCCAGCAGCTTATCTGGAGCGGGAGTCTACGAGCAGTACTTC | CASSLSGAGVYEQYF
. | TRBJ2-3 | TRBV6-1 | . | TGTGCCAGCAGTGAATGGGGCCCTAGCACAGATACGCAGTATTTT | CASSEWGPSTDTQYF
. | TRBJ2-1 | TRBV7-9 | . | TGTGCCAGCAGCTTAAGTGAGCTATCCCACAATGAGCAGTTCTTC | CASSLSELSHNEQFF
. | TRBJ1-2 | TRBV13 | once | TGTGCCAGCAGCTTTGGAGGGGATCAGGTTTACACCTTC | CASSFGGDQVYTF
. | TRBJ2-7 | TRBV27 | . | TGTGCCAGCAGTTTATGGTCTAGCTACGAGCAGTACTTC | CASSLWSSYEQYF
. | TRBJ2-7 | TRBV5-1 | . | TGCGCCAGCAGCTCCGACAGCTACGAGCAGTACTTC | CASSSDSYEQYF
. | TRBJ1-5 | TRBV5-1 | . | TGCGCCAGCAGCTTCTCGGGGCAGCCCCAGCATTTT | CASSFSGQPQHF
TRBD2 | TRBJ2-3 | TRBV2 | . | TGTGCCAGCATACGACTAGCGGGAGGGCCCGGAGCAGATACGCAGTATTTT | CASIRLAGGPGADTQYF
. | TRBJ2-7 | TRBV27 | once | TGTGCCAGCTCGCGGCTTCCCTACGAGCAGTACTTC | CASSRLPYEQYF